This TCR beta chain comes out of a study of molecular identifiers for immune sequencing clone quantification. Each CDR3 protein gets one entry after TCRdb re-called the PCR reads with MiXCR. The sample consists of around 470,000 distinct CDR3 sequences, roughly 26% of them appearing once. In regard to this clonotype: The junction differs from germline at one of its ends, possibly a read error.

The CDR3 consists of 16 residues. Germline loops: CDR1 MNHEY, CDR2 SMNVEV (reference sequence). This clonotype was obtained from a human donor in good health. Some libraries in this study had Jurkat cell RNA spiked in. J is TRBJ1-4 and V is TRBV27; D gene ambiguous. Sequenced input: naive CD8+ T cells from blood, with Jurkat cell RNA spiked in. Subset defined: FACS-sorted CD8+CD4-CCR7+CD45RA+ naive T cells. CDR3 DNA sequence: TGTGCCAGCGGTTTATCGCCGACGGGTTTTATTGGAAAACTGTTTTTT. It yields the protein CASGLSPTGFIGKLFF.